This T cell receptor beta chain was sequenced for a study of control samples from healthy donors and cancer patients. Some clones are missing from TCRdb's copy, which holds only in-frame ones; the method was immunoSEQ multiplex PCR. The sample has roughly 130,000 clones, roughly 84% seen once. V was clipped by 3 bases and J by 6 bases, with 14 bases between them. CDR3 length: 14 amino acids. This receptor was identified in a man aged 50 to 60 in good health. Sequencing input: blood. The chain employs TRBV23-1 and TRBJ1-2; D is undetermined. TRBV23-1 counts as an open reading frame of uncertain function. The CDR3 DNA reads as TGCGCCAGCAGTCACCCCGGTTTGACGAATGGCTACACCTTC. This translates into CASSHPGLTNGYTF.